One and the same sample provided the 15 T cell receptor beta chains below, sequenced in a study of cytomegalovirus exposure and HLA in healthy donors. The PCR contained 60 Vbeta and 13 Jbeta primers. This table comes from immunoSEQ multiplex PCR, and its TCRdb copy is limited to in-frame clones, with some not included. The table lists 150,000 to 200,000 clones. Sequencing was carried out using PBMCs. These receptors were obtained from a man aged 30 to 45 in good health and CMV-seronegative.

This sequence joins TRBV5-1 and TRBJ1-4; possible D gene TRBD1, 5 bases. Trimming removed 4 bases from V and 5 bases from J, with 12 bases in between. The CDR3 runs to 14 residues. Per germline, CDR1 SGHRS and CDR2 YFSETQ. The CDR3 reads CASSADSSNEKLFF. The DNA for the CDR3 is TGCGCCAGCAGCGCTGACAGCTCAAATGAAAAACTGTTTTTT.

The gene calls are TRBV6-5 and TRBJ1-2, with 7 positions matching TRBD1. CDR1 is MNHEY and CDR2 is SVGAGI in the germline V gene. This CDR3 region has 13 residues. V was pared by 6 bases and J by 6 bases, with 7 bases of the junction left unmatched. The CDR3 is CASRQGGGDGYTF. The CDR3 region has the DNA TGTGCCAGCAGGCAAGGGGGCGGGGATGGCTACACCTTC.

For the CDR3, the DNA is TGTGCCAGCAGTTTATTATCCGGGGAGCTGTTTTTT. Residues: CASSLLSGELFF. The chain carries TRBV27 and TRBJ2-2; D call uncertain. Germline-derived CDR1 and CDR2 are MNHEY and SMNVEV (reference sequence). The CDR3 has 12 residues. The V end was cut by 1 base, the J end by 6 bases, with 3 bases between.

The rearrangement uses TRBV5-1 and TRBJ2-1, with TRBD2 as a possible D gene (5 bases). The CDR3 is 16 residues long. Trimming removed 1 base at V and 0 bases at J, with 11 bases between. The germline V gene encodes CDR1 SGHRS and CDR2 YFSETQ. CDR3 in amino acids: CASSLSSAGSYNEQFF. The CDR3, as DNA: TGCGCCAGCAGCTTGTCCTCCGCGGGCTCCTACAATGAGCAGTTCTTC.

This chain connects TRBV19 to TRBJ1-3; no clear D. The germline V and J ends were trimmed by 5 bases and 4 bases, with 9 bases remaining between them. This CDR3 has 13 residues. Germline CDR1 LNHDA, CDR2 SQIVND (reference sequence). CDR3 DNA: TGTGCCAGTAGTGCGAGAGAAGGAAACACCATATATTTT. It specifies CASSAREGNTIYF.

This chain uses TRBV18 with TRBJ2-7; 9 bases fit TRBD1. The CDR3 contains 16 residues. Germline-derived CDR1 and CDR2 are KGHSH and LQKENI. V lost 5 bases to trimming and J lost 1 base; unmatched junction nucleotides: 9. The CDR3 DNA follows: TGTGCCAGCTCATACTCCGGGACAGGGTTTTCCTACGAGCAGTACTTC. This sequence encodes CASSYSGTGFSYEQYF. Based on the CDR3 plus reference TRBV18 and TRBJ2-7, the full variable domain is NAGVMQNPRHLVRRRGQEARLRCSPMKGHSHVYWYRQLPEEGLKFMVYLQKENIIDESGMPKERFSAEFPKEGPSILRIQQVVRGDSAAYFCASSYSGTGFSYEQYFGPGTRLTVT.

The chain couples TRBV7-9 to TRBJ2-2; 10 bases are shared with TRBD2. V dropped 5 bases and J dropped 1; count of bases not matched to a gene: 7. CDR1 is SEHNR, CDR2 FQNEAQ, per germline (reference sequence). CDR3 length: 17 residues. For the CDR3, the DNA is TGTGCCAGCAGCCCAGTCAGGACTAGCGGGAACACCGGGGAGCTGTTTTTT. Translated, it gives CASSPVRTSGNTGELFF.

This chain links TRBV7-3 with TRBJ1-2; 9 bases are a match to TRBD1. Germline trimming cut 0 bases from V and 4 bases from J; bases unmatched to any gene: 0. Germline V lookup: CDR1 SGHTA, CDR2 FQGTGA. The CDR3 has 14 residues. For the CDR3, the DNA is TGTGCCAGCAGCTTAACGGGACAGGGCTATGGCTACACCTTC. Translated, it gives CASSLTGQGYGYTF.

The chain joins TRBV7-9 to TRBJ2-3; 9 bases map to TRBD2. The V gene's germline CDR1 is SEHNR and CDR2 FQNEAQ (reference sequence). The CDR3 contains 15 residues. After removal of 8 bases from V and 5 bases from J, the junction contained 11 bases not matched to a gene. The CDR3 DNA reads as TGTGCCAGCGGAACCTCTAGCGGGAAAGGAGATACGCAGTATTTT. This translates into CASGTSSGKGDTQYF.

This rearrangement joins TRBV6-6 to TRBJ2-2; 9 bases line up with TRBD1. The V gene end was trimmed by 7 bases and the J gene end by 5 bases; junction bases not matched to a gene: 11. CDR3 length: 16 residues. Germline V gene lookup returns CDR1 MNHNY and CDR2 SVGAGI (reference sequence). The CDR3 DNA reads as TGTGCCAGCATGGTCACGAGGACAGGGGTGACCGGGGAGCTGTTTTTT. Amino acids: CASMVTRTGVTGELFF.

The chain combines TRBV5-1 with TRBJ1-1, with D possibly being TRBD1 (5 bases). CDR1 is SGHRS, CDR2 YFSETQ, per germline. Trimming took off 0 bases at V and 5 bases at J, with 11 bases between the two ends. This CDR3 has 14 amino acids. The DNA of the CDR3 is TGCGCCAGCAGCTTGGTCCCAGCAGGGACTGAAGCTTTCTTT. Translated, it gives CASSLVPAGTEAFF. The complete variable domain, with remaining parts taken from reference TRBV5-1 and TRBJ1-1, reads KAGVTQTPRYLIKTRGQQVTLSCSPISGHRSVSWYQQTPGQGLQFLFEYFSETQRNKGNFPGRFSGRQFSNSRSEMNVSTLELGDSALYLCASSLVPAGTEAFFGQGTRLTVV.

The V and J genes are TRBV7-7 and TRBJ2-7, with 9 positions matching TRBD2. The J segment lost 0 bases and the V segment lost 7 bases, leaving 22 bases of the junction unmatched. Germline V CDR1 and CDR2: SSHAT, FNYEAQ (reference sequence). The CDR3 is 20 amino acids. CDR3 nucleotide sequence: TGTGCCAGCAACCTCCGGGGTTTCGATAGCGGGAGTTACCTCTCCTACGAGCAGTACTTC. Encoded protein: CASNLRGFDSGSYLSYEQYF.

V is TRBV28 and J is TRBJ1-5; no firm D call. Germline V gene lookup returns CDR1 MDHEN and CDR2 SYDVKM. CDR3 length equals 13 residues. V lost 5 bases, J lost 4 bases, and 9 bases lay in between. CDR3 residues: CASSQTPNQPQHF. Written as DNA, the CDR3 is TGTGCCAGCAGTCAGACACCGAATCAGCCCCAGCATTTT.

The CDR3 region is CASSSYLETQYF. The CDR3 region has the DNA TGTGCCAGCAGCTCCTATCTGGAGACCCAGTACTTC. The chain combines TRBV5-6 with TRBJ2-5; D gene ambiguous. V was shortened by 3 bases and J by 5 bases, with 8 bases between the two germline ends. The CDR3 spans 12 residues. Germline CDR1 is SGHDT and CDR2 is YYEEEE.

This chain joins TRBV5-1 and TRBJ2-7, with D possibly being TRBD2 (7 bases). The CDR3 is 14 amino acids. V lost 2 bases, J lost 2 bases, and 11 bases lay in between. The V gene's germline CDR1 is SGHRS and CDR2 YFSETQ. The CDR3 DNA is TGCGCCAGCAGCTTAAGCGGGACAACCTACGAGCAGTACTTC. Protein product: CASSLSGTTYEQYF. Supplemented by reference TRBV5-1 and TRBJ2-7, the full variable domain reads KAGVTQTPRYLIKTRGQQVTLSCSPISGHRSVSWYQQTPGQGLQFLFEYFSETQRNKGNFPGRFSGRQFSNSRSEMNVSTLELGDSALYLCASSLSGTTYEQYFGPGTRLTVT.